This T cell receptor beta chain appears in the sequencing data of a study of identical twins. Study-wide points: There was more out-of-frame TCR alpha sharing in monozygotic twins than models estimated.

CDR1 is MDHEN and CDR2 is SYDVKM in the germline V gene. CDR3 length: 15 residues. The ends were cut back, 3 bases at V and 5 bases at J, with 16 bases in the middle. This clonotype was seen a few times. Its matching antigen is unknown. TCRdb used MiXCR to reprocess the 5' RACE reads, holding one entry per CDR3 protein. This table has 250,000 to 300,000 distinct CDR3 sequences, approximately 8.6% appearing once. These sequences were also reported in another study, on yellow fever vaccine responses in identical twins.

The chain employs TRBV28 and TRBJ2-5; D gene unclear. Sequencing input: CD8+ T cells sorted from blood. This clonotype originated in a woman under 30 in good health. The CDR3 nucleotides read TGTGCCAGCAGTTTGTTTGGGTCTTATGGGGAGACCCAGTACTTC. Protein sequence: CASSLFGSYGETQYF.